These 17 T cell receptor beta chains share one sample of origin, sequenced in a study of T cells after yellow fever vaccination. Each CDR3 protein gets one entry after TCRdb re-called the 5' RACE reads with MiXCR. The sample carries roughly 30,000 distinct CDR3 sequences, approximately 10% recorded once. Here the sequenced sample was PBMCs, either bulk or a sorted T-cell subset (CD4+, CD8+, memory, or dextramer-sorted; not recorded which), taken roughly 14 days after the first yellow fever vaccination. Receptor source: a man aged 18-30 years who received the YFV17D yellow fever vaccine.

This clonotype was seen repeatedly, ten times or more. V gene TRBV20-1 combines with J gene TRBJ1-1; maybe TRBD1 (5 bases). V dropped 0 bases and J dropped 11 bases, with 16 bases sitting between them. CDR3 length equals 13 residues. Germline assignment: CDR1 DFQATT and CDR2 SNEGSKA (reference sequence). The CDR3 is CSARDRGEGKAFF. In nucleotides, the CDR3 is TGCAGTGCTAGAGATAGGGGCGAGGGCAAGGCTTTCTTT.

This clonotype has ten or more counts. The chain combines TRBV6-2 or TRBV6-3 with TRBJ2-7; perhaps TRBD2 as D (6 bases). CDR1 is MNHEY and CDR2 is SVGEGT in the germline V gene. Trimming pared 10 bases from V and 0 bases from J, leaving 19 bases between. This CDR3 is built from 15 residues. In DNA, the CDR3 is TGTGCCACCAGGAGGGGACCATCGAGCTCCTACGAGCAGTACGTC. Translating it yields CATRRGPSSSYEQYV.

To note about this clonotype: It may be a read error: a sequence one base away is much more abundant. CDR3 nucleotides: TGCAGTGCTAGAGTGGGGGGCGCAGCGTGTCAGCCCCAGCATTTT. This translates into CSARVGGAACQPQHF. The chain carries TRBV20-1 and TRBJ1-5; D possibly corresponds to TRBD1 (6 bases). Trimming stripped 1 base from V and 6 bases from J, with 16 bases between. Germline V gene lookup returns CDR1 DFQATT and CDR2 SNEGSKA (reference sequence). The length of the CDR3 is 15 residues.

Ten or more counts support this clonotype. The genes are TRBV11-2 and TRBJ2-5, with 7 nucleotides matching TRBD2. This CDR3 has 13 residues. The germline V gene has CDR1 SGHAT and CDR2 FQNNGV. V dropped 5 bases and J dropped 7; count of bases not matched to a gene: 7. The CDR3 sequence: CASSEGLPGTQYF. CDR3 nucleotide sequence: TGTGCCAGCAGCGAGGGACTACCCGGGACCCAGTACTTC.

This clonotype was observed many times. V and J are TRBV18 and TRBJ1-1; D gene ambiguous. The CDR3 covers 13 residues. The V end was cut by 3 bases, the J end by 1 base, with 6 bases between. CDR1 KGHSH and CDR2 LQKENI come from the germline V gene. In DNA form, the CDR3 reads TGTGCCAGCTCACCGGACCCGAACACTGAAGCTTTCTTT. It encodes CASSPDPNTEAFF.

This clonotype was seen ten or more times. The V call is TRBV7-2, the J call TRBJ2-7; D remains unclear. This CDR3 has 14 residues. V was shortened by 5 bases and J by 3 bases, with 14 bases between the two germline ends. Looked up from germline, CDR1 is SGHTA and CDR2 is FQGNSA. The CDR3 loop reads CASSLLGHNYEQYF. As DNA, the CDR3 is TGTGCCAGCAGCCTCCTGGGCCACAACTACGAGCAGTACTTC.

This chain uses TRBV5-1 with TRBJ2-5; TRBD2 agrees at 8 bases. The CDR3 consists of 18 residues. Germline V CDR1 and CDR2: SGHRS, YFSETQ. V was clipped by 0 bases and J by 0 bases; unmatched bases: 10. The CDR3 spells CASSLGSGGSPNQETQYF. The CDR3 DNA reads TGCGCCAGCAGCTTGGGGTCGGGGGGGAGTCCAAACCAAGAGACCCAGTACTTC.

This clonotype showed up many times. The chain has TRBV24-1 and TRBJ1-5; TRBD1 agrees at 8 bases. Looked up from germline, CDR1 is KGHDR and CDR2 is SFDVKD. V lost 3 bases to trimming and J lost 3 bases; unmatched junction nucleotides: 6. The CDR3 covers 16 residues. The CDR3 is CATSDPRQGINQPQHF. CDR3 bases: TGTGCCACCAGTGATCCTAGACAGGGGATCAATCAGCCCCAGCATTTT.

With respect to this clonotype: Its ends do not fully match the called genes, so a read error is possible. The CDR3 sequence is CASSVGTAKTEAFF. The CDR3 coding sequence is TGTGCCAGCAGCGTCGGGACAGCGAAGACTGAAGCGTTCTTT. The gene calls are TRBV11-3 and TRBJ1-1; the match to TRBD1 covers 7 bases. The length of the CDR3 is 14 residues. The germline CDR1 and CDR2 sequences are SGHNT and YENEEA.

This clonotype showed up many times. Compared with germline, one end of the junction differs, possibly owing to a read error. The chain carries TRBV7-7 and TRBJ2-1; the match to TRBD1 covers 11 bases. The CDR3 has 15 residues. Germline CDR1 is SSHAT and CDR2 is FNYEAQ (reference sequence). The CDR3 DNA follows: TGTGCTAGCAGCTTGGGACAGGGGGCCTACAATGAGCAGTTCTTC. Protein product: CASSLGQGAYNEQFF.

Ten or more counts support this clonotype. The chain combines TRBV20-1 with TRBJ2-7, with 7 nucleotides matching TRBD1. Germline V gene sequence: CDR1 DFQATT, CDR2 SNEGSKA (reference sequence). This CDR3 region has 13 residues. V lost 5 bases and J lost 3; bases outside the gene matches: 7. Here the CDR3 DNA reads TGCAGTGCTCCCAGGGGGACGAACTACGAGCAGTACTTC. It codes for CSAPRGTNYEQYF.

There are many counts of this clonotype. V usage is TRBV4-1 and J usage is TRBJ1-2; D is perhaps TRBD1 (6 bases). V was shortened by 4 bases and J by 0 bases, with 12 bases between the two germline ends. The CDR3 length is 15 residues. Germline assignment: CDR1 MGHRA and CDR2 YSYEKL. The CDR3 nucleotides are TGCGCCAGCAGCCCCTCAGGACAGTCTAACTATGGCTACACCTTC. Translating it yields CASSPSGQSNYGYTF.

This clonotype was seen repeatedly, ten times or more. The chain joins TRBV29-1 to TRBJ1-3; no clear D. Per germline, CDR1 SQVTM and CDR2 ANQGSEA. The V gene lost 6 bases and the J gene lost 6 bases, with 9 bases spanning the gap. CDR3 length: 11 residues. The CDR3 region is CSVGNENTIYF. For the CDR3, the DNA is TGCAGCGTCGGTAACGAAAACACCATATATTTT.

Regarding this clonotype: This sequence may be a read error, since a much larger clone differs from it by one base. The J gene is TRBJ1-5, the V gene TRBV6-1; TRBD1 matches 7 bases. The CDR3 is 17 residues long. Germline V gene lookup returns CDR1 MNHNS and CDR2 SASEGT. V was pared by 4 bases and J by 4 bases, with 13 bases of the junction left unmatched. CDR3 amino acids: CASSGGRDSYRNQPQHF. CDR3 DNA: TGTGCCAGCAGTGGAGGGCGGGACAGTTATAGAAATCAGCCCCAGCATTTT.

At least ten counts were recorded for this clonotype. CDR3 coding DNA: TGTGCCAGCAGCTTGCCGGGTAATGGCTACACCTTC. Translation: CASSLPGNGYTF. The V gene is TRBV5-5, the J gene TRBJ1-2; the D is unclear. Trimming took 1 base from V and 6 from J, leaving 7 bases between them. Per germline, CDR1 SGHKS and CDR2 YYEKEE (reference sequence). The CDR3 sequence is 12 residues long.

A remark on this clonotype: With a much larger clone just one base away, this may be a read error. V usage is TRBV18 and J usage is TRBJ2-2; 8 nucleotides align to TRBD1. Germline V gene data show CDR1 as KGHSH and CDR2 as LQKENI. Trimming at V came to 0 bases and at J to 5 bases, leaving 5 bases not matched to a gene. The CDR3 totals 16 residues. The CDR3 DNA is TGTGCCAGCTCACCACCGCGGACAGGGCGAACCGGGGAGCTGTTTTTT. Translated, it gives CASSPPRTGRTGELFF.

This clonotype was detected ten times or more. The chain has TRBV12-3 or TRBV12-4 and TRBJ1-1, with a possible D match to TRBD1 (6 bases). The germline V and J ends were trimmed by 6 bases and 1 base, with 15 bases remaining between them. The CDR3 is 15 amino acids. This CDR3 is CASRKRGSGNTEAFF. In nucleotides, the CDR3 is TGTGCCAGCAGGAAAAGGGGGTCCGGGAACACTGAAGCTTTCTTT.